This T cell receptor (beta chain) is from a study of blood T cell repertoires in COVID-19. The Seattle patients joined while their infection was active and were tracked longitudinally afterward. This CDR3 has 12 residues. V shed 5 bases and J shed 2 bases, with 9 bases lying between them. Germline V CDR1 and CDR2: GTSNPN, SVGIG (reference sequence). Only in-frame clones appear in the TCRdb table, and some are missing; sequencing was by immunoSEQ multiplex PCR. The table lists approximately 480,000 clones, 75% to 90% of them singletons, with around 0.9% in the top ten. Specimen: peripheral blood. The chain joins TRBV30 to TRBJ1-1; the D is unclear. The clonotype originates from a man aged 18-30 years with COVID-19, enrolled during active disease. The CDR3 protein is CAWGEGNTEAFF. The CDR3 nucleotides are TGTGCCTGGGGGGAGGGAAACACTGAAGCTTTCTTT.